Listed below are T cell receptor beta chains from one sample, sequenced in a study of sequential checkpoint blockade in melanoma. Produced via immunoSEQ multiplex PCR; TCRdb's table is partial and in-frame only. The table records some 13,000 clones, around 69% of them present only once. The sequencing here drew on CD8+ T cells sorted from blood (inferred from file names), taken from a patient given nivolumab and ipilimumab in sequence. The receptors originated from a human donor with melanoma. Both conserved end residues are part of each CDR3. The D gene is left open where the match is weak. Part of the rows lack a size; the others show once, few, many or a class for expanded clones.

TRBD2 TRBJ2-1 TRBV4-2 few CASSQDGGEAYNEQFF TGTGCCAGCAGCCAAGATGGGGGGGAGGCCTACAATGAGCAGTTCTTC
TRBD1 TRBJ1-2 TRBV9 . CASSVGRTGENYGYTF TGTGCCAGCAGCGTAGGAAGGACAGGTGAAAACTATGGCTACACCTTC
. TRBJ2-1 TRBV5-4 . CASSWRNSGLITYGEQFF TGTGCCAGCAGCTGGAGGAATTCTGGGCTTATCACCTACGGTGAGCAGTTCTTC
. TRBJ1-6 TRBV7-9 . CASSPEQANSPLHF TGTGCCAGCAGCCCCGAACAGGCCAATTCACCCCTCCACTTT
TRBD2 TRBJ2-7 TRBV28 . CASSPGLAGYEQYF TGTGCCAGCAGTCCGGGACTAGCGGGATACGAGCAGTACTTC
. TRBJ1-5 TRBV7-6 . CASSLGNRDQPQHF TGTGCCAGCAGCTTAGGAAACAGGGATCAGCCCCAGCATTTT
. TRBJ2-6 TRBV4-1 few CASSQVPTAQIGANVLTF TGCGCCAGCAGCCAGGTCCCGACAGCCCAGATAGGGGCCAACGTCCTGACTTTC
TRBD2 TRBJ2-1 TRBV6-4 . CASSDSSGGANEQFF TGTGCCAGCAGTGACTCTAGCGGGGGGGCCAATGAGCAGTTCTTC
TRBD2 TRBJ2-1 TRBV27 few CASSSTSGGYNEQFF TGTGCCAGCAGTTCGACTAGCGGGGGGTACAATGAGCAGTTCTTC
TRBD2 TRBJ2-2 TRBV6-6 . CASNSGSHTGELFF TGTGCCAGCAACAGCGGGAGTCACACCGGGGAGCTGTTTTTT
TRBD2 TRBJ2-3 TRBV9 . CASSVGGLPRAQYF TGTGCCAGCAGCGTAGGGGGACTACCTCGGGCGCAGTATTTT
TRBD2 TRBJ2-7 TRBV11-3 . CASSPHEISGNYEQYF TGTGCCAGCAGCCCTCATGAAATCAGCGGGAATTACGAGCAGTACTTC